This entry lists 15 T cell receptor beta chains sequenced from one sample in a study of early T cells in non-severe SARS-CoV-2 infection. TCRdb independently ran MiXCR on the 5' RACE reads; one entry per CDR3 protein. The sample has some 87,000 distinct CDR3 sequences, roughly 13% seen once. Sequencing was done on a sample of whole blood. These receptors all come from an adult who was a healthcare worker with PCR-confirmed SARS-CoV-2 infection or an uninfected control (not recorded which).

This clonotype occurred many times. The V and J genes are TRBV13 and TRBJ2-5, with D tentatively TRBD1 (5 bases). V shed 3 bases and J shed 7 bases, with 12 bases lying between them. CDR1 and CDR2 from the germline V gene are PRHDT and FYEKMQ (reference sequence). The CDR3 runs 13 residues. The CDR3 region has the DNA TGTGCCAGCAGCTTCGAGACAGCTGGGACCCAGTACTTC. This codes for CASSFETAGTQYF.

The chain links TRBV10-2 to TRBJ2-5; no clear D gene. The germline CDR1 and CDR2 sequences are WSHSY and SAAADI. Deletions cut 6 bases from V and 1 base from J, with 9 bases between. The CDR3 is 13 amino acids. The CDR3, as DNA: TGCGCCAGCAGGAGAGGTATCCAAGAGACCCAGTACTTC. This codes for CASRRGIQETQYF.

This sequence joins TRBV10-2 and TRBJ2-3, with D perhaps matching TRBD2 (6 bases). This CDR3 has 14 amino acids. Germline lookup yields CDR1 WSHSY and CDR2 SAAADI. V lost 8 bases and J 1 base, leaving 13 bases between the germline ends. Written as DNA, the CDR3 is TGCGCCAGCGGGATTAGCGGAGGCACAGATACGCAGTATTTT. Its translation: CASGISGGTDTQYF.

The J gene is TRBJ2-7, the V gene TRBV5-1; TRBD1 matches 8 bases. Losses at the gene ends were 2 bases for V and 6 bases for J; bases not matched to a gene: 4. Germline V gene data show CDR1 as SGHRS and CDR2 as YFSETQ. The CDR3 has 13 amino acids. The CDR3, as DNA: TGCGCCAGCAGCTTCGACAGGGGAGGCGAGCAGTACTTC. Translating gives CASSFDRGGEQYF.

This clonotype was detected many times. This rearrangement joins TRBV6-5 to TRBJ2-7; perhaps TRBD1 as D (7 bases). V lost 2 bases and J 7 bases, leaving 24 bases between the germline ends. Germline V gene sequence: CDR1 MNHEY, CDR2 SVGAGI. The CDR3 is made up of 17 amino acids. The CDR3 DNA follows: TGTGCCAGCAGTTACGGGCTTAGGGCAGGGGGAGGTAGGGAGCAGTACTTC. Protein sequence: CASSYGLRAGGGREQYF.

This clonotype was seen only a few times. The chain uses TRBV28 and TRBJ1-1, with 7 bases lining up with TRBD1. Germline-derived CDR1 and CDR2 are MDHEN and SYDVKM. Trimming took 2 bases from V and 7 from J; bases not matched to a gene: 4. This CDR3 comprises 13 residues. Here the CDR3 reads CASSLRGPNEAFF. As DNA, the CDR3 is TGTGCCAGCAGTTTAAGGGGGCCTAATGAAGCTTTCTTT.

This clonotype was recorded a few times. The chain links TRBV29-1 to TRBJ2-7; TRBD2 matches 13 bases. This CDR3 spans 13 amino acids. The J segment lost 9 bases and the V segment lost 5 bases, leaving 7 bases of the junction unmatched. Germline CDR1 SQVTM, CDR2 ANQGSEA. The DNA of the CDR3 is TGCAGCGTTAAGGGACTAGCGGGGACGAGGCAGTACTTC. Translation gives CSVKGLAGTRQYF.

In regard to this clonotype: One end of the junction is discordant with germline, which a read error may explain. This chain uses TRBV5-6 with TRBJ2-3; a weak D match, TRBD2 (5 bases). The CDR3 spans 14 residues. Germline V gives CDR1 SGHDT, CDR2 YYEEEE. Here the CDR3 DNA reads TGTGCCAGCAGCCCAACTAGGACCTCGCATACGCGGCATTTT. Its translation: CASSPTRTSHTRHF.

The gene calls are TRBV18 and TRBJ2-3; possible D gene TRBD2, 6 bases. The V gene's germline CDR1 is KGHSH and CDR2 LQKENI. CDR3 length: 16 amino acids. Trimming removed 6 bases at V and 5 bases at J, with 21 bases between. CDR3: CASSPRGGTPRDTQYF. The CDR3 nucleotides are TGTGCCAGCTCCCCCCGTGGGGGGACCCCGAGAGATACGCAGTATTTT. The whole variable domain, remainder taken from reference TRBV18 and TRBJ2-3, is NAGVMQNPRHLVRRRGQEARLRCSPMKGHSHVYWYRQLPEEGLKFMVYLQKENIIDESGMPKERFSAEFPKEGPSILRIQQVVRGDSAAYFCASSPRGGTPRDTQYFGPGTRLTVL.

This clonotype has a count of ten or more. CDR3 sequence (DNA): TGTGCCAGCAGCCCGCACACTGGACTAGCGGAAAACATTCAGTACTTC. Translating it yields CASSPHTGLAENIQYF. This chain uses TRBV11-2 with TRBJ2-4; 10 nucleotides align to TRBD2. Trimming took 5 bases from V and 5 from J; bases not matched to a gene: 9. Germline-derived CDR1 and CDR2 are SGHAT and FQNNGV. This CDR3 spans 16 amino acids. Drawing the rest from reference TRBV11-2 and TRBJ2-4, the complete variable domain is EAGVAQSPRYKIIEKRQSVAFWCNPISGHATLYWYQQILGQGPKLLIQFQNNGVVDDSQLPKDRFSAERLKGVDSTLKIQPAKLEDSAVYLCASSPHTGLAENIQYFGAGTRLSVL.

The chain uses TRBV5-5 and TRBJ2-1, with 9 bases matching TRBD2. The CDR3 is 16 residues long. V was pared by 4 bases and J by 7 bases, with 12 bases of the junction left unmatched. Germline values: CDR1 SGHKS, CDR2 YYEKEE (reference sequence). The CDR3 region is CASSLIAGAIVNEQFF. CDR3 sequence (DNA): TGTGCCAGCAGCCTAATAGCGGGAGCGATTGTAAATGAGCAGTTCTTC.

This clonotype came up many times. This chain uses TRBV6-5 with TRBJ1-1; a possible D gene is TRBD1 (5 bases). Germline V gives CDR1 MNHEY, CDR2 SVGAGI. CDR3 length: 15 amino acids. V was clipped by 1 base and J by 2 bases, with 11 bases between them. This CDR3 is CASSYFSGGNTEAFF. CDR3 DNA sequence: TGTGCCAGCAGTTACTTCTCCGGGGGTAACACTGAAGCTTTCTTT.

This clonotype occurred many times. The rearrangement uses TRBV4-3 and TRBJ2-3; D is perhaps TRBD2 (5 bases). V lost 2 bases to trimming and J lost 6 bases, with 15 bases between them. Germline loops: CDR1 LGHNA, CDR2 YSLEER. The CDR3 spans 15 residues. DNA for the CDR3: TGCGCCAGCAGCCAACGAGCGGTCGGCTATGATACGCAGTATTTT. It specifies CASSQRAVGYDTQYF.

V and J are TRBV5-6 and TRBJ2-3, with TRBD1 matching over 9 bases. The germline gives CDR1 SGHDT, CDR2 YYEEEE. The CDR3 has 14 residues. The trim removed 3 bases at V and 2 bases at J, leaving 1 base unmatched. CDR3 in amino acids: CASSWTGATDTQYF. CDR3 bases: TGTGCCAGCAGCTGGACAGGGGCCACAGATACGCAGTATTTT.

The chain carries TRBV9 and TRBJ1-5; a possible D gene is TRBD1 (6 bases). In germline, CDR1 is SGDLS, CDR2 YYNGEE. Trimming removed 0 bases from V and 2 bases from J, with 9 bases in between. The CDR3 is made up of 15 amino acids. The chain's CDR3 is CASSVGPGGNQPQHF. CDR3 bases: TGTGCCAGCAGCGTAGGTCCAGGGGGCAATCAGCCCCAGCATTTT.